This T cell receptor beta chain was sequenced during a study of blood T cell repertoires in COVID-19. About the research overall: The study drew acute and convalescent COVID-19 samples from the United States, Italy and Spain. The cDNA or gDNA used as material had been derived from T cells, B-cell-depleted T cells, or PBMCs.

Under the authors' procedure: How many nucleated cells were present was estimated from reference gene primer amplification. Assay used: immunoSEQ multiplex PCR; TCRdb lists only in-frame clones, some missing. For V, J and clone size, that table is used; D and trimming come from the DNA. The sample contains 350,000 to 400,000 clones, 89% of which appear only once. Patients from Seattle were sampled longitudinally, starting during active infection. The clonotype was recovered from a woman younger than 45 with COVID-19, enrolled during active disease. Sequencing was carried out using peripheral blood.

CDR3 residues: CASSLVRGTEAFF. The DNA for the CDR3 is TGTGCCAGCAGTTTAGTGCGGGGGACTGAAGCTTTCTTT. The chain combines TRBV12-3 or TRBV12-4 with TRBJ1-1; D is possibly TRBD1 (5 bases). V lost 1 base and J 5 bases, leaving 8 bases between the germline ends. This CDR3 is 13 amino acids long.